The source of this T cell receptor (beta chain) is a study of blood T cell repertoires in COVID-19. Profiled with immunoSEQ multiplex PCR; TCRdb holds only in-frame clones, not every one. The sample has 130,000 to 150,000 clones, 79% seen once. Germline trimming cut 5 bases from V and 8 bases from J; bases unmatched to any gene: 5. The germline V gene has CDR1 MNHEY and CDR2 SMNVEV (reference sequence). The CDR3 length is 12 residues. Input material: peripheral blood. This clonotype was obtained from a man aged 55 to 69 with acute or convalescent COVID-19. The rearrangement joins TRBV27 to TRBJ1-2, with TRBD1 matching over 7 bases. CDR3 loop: CASSQGGGGYTF. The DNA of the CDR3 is TGTGCCAGCAGTCAAGGGGGCGGGGGCTACACCTTC.